Sequencing of this T cell receptor (beta chain) was carried out in a study of blood T cells in healthy people across ages (dated by TCRdb to 2013 to 2016). For context, the study as a whole: Template switching captured roughly one uniquely barcoded TCR beta cDNA molecule per two T cells in model experiments. The study measured age-related changes in TCR beta repertoire diversity using deep sequencing normalized with unique cDNA molecular identifiers. The donors were divided into four age groups: young (average about 15 years), middle-aged (about 39), aged (approximately 62) and long-lived (roughly 86). Donors of different ages were randomly distributed across sequencing lanes to avoid experimental bias. Two additional independent replicas of 1 million unique cDNA reads from the same blood draw were analyzed for two donors (one aged 18 to 30 and one aged 80 or older). General findings and caveats noted by the study authors: Compared with the aged group, the long-lived group had more naive CD4+ T cells, fewer expanded clones and increased TCR diversity, suggesting age selection. Total diversity estimates from one million sequenced T cells were considered lower bounds and underestimates. Conclusive comparison of naive and antigen-experienced compartments was prevented by the profiling of bulk unsorted PBMCs. Donor CMV infection status was unknown, potentially confounding age-related changes in expanded clonotypes. The percentage of naive T cells measured by flow cytometry correlated strongly with observed TCR beta diversity. As age increased, observed TCR beta diversity per million T cells dropped in a roughly linear way, and a significant reduction was already evident by age 40.

CDR1 and CDR2 (PRHDT, FYEKMQ) derive from the germline V gene (reference sequence). V gives up 0 bases and J gives up 8 bases, and the segment between their germline ends measures 8 bases. There are 13 amino acids in the CDR3, from cysteine to phenylalanine inclusive. Only the CDR3 portion is preserved as DNA: 39 bases, with reading frame beginning at the first base. The donors were some 36 Caucasian individuals from Russia, aged roughly 6 to 90 years, who were systemically healthy. Each donor gave 8 to 10 milliliters of peripheral blood, drawn into EDTA-treated Vacutainer tubes. PBMCs were isolated by Ficoll-Paque density-gradient centrifugation, with at least 6 million obtained per sample. Trizol reagent was used to extract total RNA from the PBMCs, yielding at least 5.5 micrograms per sample. For every donor, flow cytometry on a PBMC aliquot measured the percentage of naive CD45RAhigh/CD27high T cells.

Receptor amplification or capture employed 5' RACE. Sequencer: Illumina HiSeq 2500. A second PCR of roughly 7 to 12 cycles was performed with a sample-barcoded 5' primer and a J-beta primer mix. Each TCR beta cDNA molecule received a unique molecular identifier from a template-switch 5' adaptor carrying 12 random nucleotides. At least 2.5 million CDR3-containing paired-end reads were obtained from each sample. First-strand cDNA was synthesized from all RNA with the Mint cDNA synthesis kit, primed by a TRBC-specific oligonucleotide. Following uracil-DNA glycosylase treatment, all cDNA underwent a first 18-cycle PCR with the universal primers M1SS and BC2_uni_R. The study's own analysis went as follows. Each sample was normalized by randomly selecting 1 million high-quality reads, each carrying a distinct molecular identifier. Reads with shared molecular identifiers were discarded instead of being binned into consensus sequences. MiTCR, with a Q25 quality threshold and the strictest error-elimination algorithm, was used for CDR3 identification, clonotype clustering and error correction. A nonparametric unseen species model using Euler transformation provided a lower-bound estimate of total TCR beta diversity. TCRdb ran its own pipeline on the public reads, namely fastp trimming at Q25 and MiXCR clone calling, and kept in-frame beta chains. Rows with a matching CDR3 protein are joined into one entry that keeps the most common DNA and genes. TCRdb, not the original authors, processed these V and J calls. Present in this sample are hundreds of thousands of distinct CDR3 sequences, less than 60% of which were seen just once. In total, the top ten clones hold 15% to 20% of the sample.

For this clonotype: Its specific antigen is unknown. There are no base qualities to consult, and no much larger clone falls within one base.

This clonotype originated in a man of 80 years or more in good health. Sequenced material: blood. The rearrangement combines TRBV13 with TRBJ2-4; TRBD2 is possibly the D segment (6 matching bases). The CDR3 corresponds to CASSLGAGYIQYF. The DNA sequence follows: TGTGCCAGCAGCTTAGGGGCGGGATACATTCAGTACTTC.